This T cell receptor beta chain derives from a study of early T cells in non-severe SARS-CoV-2 infection. About the research overall: Unpaired chains resulted from sequencing bulk RNA of unsorted whole blood.

Unique molecular identifiers were attached to individual cDNA molecules. TCRdb redid the calling of the 5' RACE reads with MiXCR, one entry per CDR3 protein. The sample carries around 49,000 distinct CDR3 sequences, roughly 11% recorded once. To note about this clonotype: Its antigen is unknown.

Trimming stripped 2 bases from V and 7 bases from J, with 6 bases between. Germline V lookup: CDR1 SQVTM, CDR2 ANQGSEA. The CDR3 has 11 amino acids. Study outcomes and limitations: The VDJdb matching leaned toward anti-spike CD8 responses and overlooked private and CD4 specificities.

This TCR derives from an adult who was a healthcare worker with PCR-confirmed SARS-CoV-2 infection or an uninfected control (not recorded which). J is TRBJ2-1 and V is TRBV29-1, with D perhaps TRBD2 (5 bases). Sequencing was done on a sample of whole blood. The CDR3 DNA reads TGCAGCGTTGAACGGGGTAATGAGCAGTTCTTC. It encodes CSVERGNEQFF.